The entry that follows covers one T cell receptor beta chain sequence. What it binds is unknown. Here immunoSEQ multiplex PCR was the method, and the copy in TCRdb shows in-frame clones only, minus some. The table lists some 76,000 clones, 70% to 90% of them singletons. This record comes from a study of OX40 agonist ivuxolimab in advanced cancers. Study-wide results and limits: Clonal expansion among partial responders at 0.1-3.0 mg/kg ranked near the lowest. Antigen specificity was not determined for the expanded peripheral T cells.

Germline loops: CDR1 MNHEY, CDR2 SVGAGI. The CDR3 covers 13 residues. V lost 6 bases, J lost 7 bases, and 15 bases lay in between. The clonotype originates from an adult with an advanced solid tumor such as melanoma, head and neck, liver or kidney cancer. Source: CD4+ or CD8+ T cells sorted from blood, taken in a trial of the OX40 agonist ivuxolimab. J is TRBJ1-2 and V is TRBV6-5; the D is unclear. The CDR3 protein is CASSPGTRGGYTF. DNA of the CDR3: TGTGCCAGCAGCCCAGGAACTAGAGGTGGCTACACCTTC.